This T cell receptor (beta chain) was recovered during a study of CD8 T cells in ankylosing spondylitis. Study-level points and caveats: Disease-associated clonotypes exhibited CD8+ identity and were relatively infrequent in peripheral blood. Significant enrichment of disease-linked clones was reported in matched ankylosing spondylitis synovial fluid. A TCR beta motif of eight or nine highly homologous variants seemed to mark ankylosing spondylitis blood. Reactive arthritis synovial fluid and blood previously showed some of these motif variants.

The CDR3 extends over 14 amino acids. Per the germline V gene, CDR1 is SQVTM and CDR2 is ANQGSEA. Trimming took 4 bases from V and 5 from J, leaving 18 bases between them. With respect to this clonotype: Its specificity is not known.

It was by quantitative 5'-RACE with molecular barcodes that TCR beta libraries were made. In TCRdb, the 5' RACE reads were re-called with MiXCR into one record per CDR3 protein. The sample yields 470,000 or so distinct CDR3 sequences, 25% to 30% seen once. The genes are TRBV29-1 and TRBJ2-7; possibly TRBD2 for D (6 bases). This sequence originates from a male donor with ankylosing spondylitis. The material sequenced was blood, either unsorted or a sorted T cell fraction (not recorded which). As DNA, the CDR3 is TGCAGCGTTGTGGATTGGGGGGAGTTGAACGAGCAGTACTTC. Translation: CSVVDWGELNEQYF.